Following are 10 T cell receptor beta chains from one sample sequenced in a study of cytomegalovirus exposure and HLA in healthy donors. 60 Vbeta and 13 Jbeta primers were used in PCR. Using immunoSEQ multiplex PCR, the repertoire was profiled, and TCRdb retains in-frame clones only, with some absent. The sample lists 150,000 to 180,000 clones; 70% to 80% were seen once. Sequencing input: PBMCs. These receptor sequences come from a woman aged 40-49 years in good health and CMV-seronegative.

V and J are TRBV5-1 and TRBJ2-2; TRBD2 aligns across 8 bases. The CDR3 is made up of 14 amino acids. V lost 4 bases, J lost 4 bases, and 3 bases stayed unmatched. Germline-derived CDR1 and CDR2 are SGHRS and YFSETQ. CDR3 sequence: CASSPTSGTGELFF. The CDR3, as DNA: TGCGCCAGCAGCCCAACTAGCGGCACCGGGGAGCTGTTTTTT.

The rearrangement joins TRBV9 to TRBJ1-4, with a weak D call TRBD1 (6 bases). Germline CDR1 reads SGDLS; CDR2 reads YYNGEE. Trimming removed 2 bases from V and 5 bases from J, with 16 bases in between. The CDR3 is made up of 16 amino acids. The CDR3 loop is CASSVEPRGLNEKLFF. The DNA for the CDR3 is TGTGCCAGCAGCGTTGAGCCCAGGGGATTGAATGAAAAACTGTTTTTT. The full variable domain, in which reference TRBV9 and TRBJ1-4 provide the parts outside the CDR3, is DSGVTQTPKHLITATGQRVTLRCSPRSGDLSVYWYQQSLDQGLQFLIQYYNGEERAKGNILERFSAQQFPDLHSELNLSSLELGDSALYFCASSVEPRGLNEKLFFGSGTQLSVL.

V and J are TRBV19 and TRBJ2-2; TRBD2 might be the D (5 bases). V shed 7 bases and J shed 0 bases, with 12 bases lying between them. The germline V gene encodes CDR1 LNHDA and CDR2 SQIVND (reference sequence). The CDR3 runs to 15 residues. CDR3 DNA sequence: TGTGCCAGTAATAGAAGGCGGGCGAACACCGGGGAGCTGTTTTTT. This sequence encodes CASNRRRANTGELFF.

The genes are TRBV2 and TRBJ2-1; 7 nucleotides align to TRBD1. Looked up from germline, CDR1 is SNHLY and CDR2 is FYNNEI. With 7 bases clipped from V and 4 bases from J, the junction kept 10 bases outside the gene matches. The CDR3 is made up of 15 amino acids. The DNA of the CDR3 is TGTGCCAGCACCCCCCGTAGGGACAGATACAATGAGCAGTTCTTC. It encodes CASTPRRDRYNEQFF. Filled out from reference TRBV2 and TRBJ2-1, the complete variable domain reads EPEVTQTPSHQVTQMGQEVILRCVPISNHLYFYWYRQILGQKVEFLVSFYNNEISEKSEIFDDQFSVERPDGSNFTLKIRSTKLEDSAMYFCASTPRRDRYNEQFFGPGTRLTVL.

This chain joins TRBV4-1 and TRBJ2-1; the D gene is possibly TRBD1 (6 bases). Germline CDR1 and CDR2: MGHRA and YSYEKL. The CDR3 has 18 residues. Deletions cut 3 bases from V and 4 bases from J, with 22 bases between. The CDR3 bases are TGCGCCAGCAGCCAGGATGTGGGGGCGGGTCGGTTATACAATGAGCAGTTCTTC. Translation: CASSQDVGAGRLYNEQFF.

The DNA of the CDR3 is TGTGCCAGCAGCTTAGTCTCCACTGGGAGTGAGCAGTTCTTC. Protein: CASSLVSTGSEQFF. The rearrangement links TRBV11-3 to TRBJ2-1, with TRBD2 as a possible D gene (5 bases). Germline CDR1 and CDR2: SGHNT and YENEEA. With 1 base removed from V and 9 bases from J, the gap between germline ends came to 13 bases. The length of the CDR3 is 14 residues.

V and J are TRBV2 and TRBJ1-4; unclear D gene. Between the trimmed V and J ends, which lost 2 bases and 0 bases, there was a span of 10 bases. Germline CDR1 reads SNHLY; CDR2 reads FYNNEI. The CDR3 covers 16 residues. For the CDR3, the DNA is TGTGCCAGCAGTGAAATAGAACTGACAACTAATGAAAAACTGTTTTTT. This sequence encodes CASSEIELTTNEKLFF.

The chain couples TRBV6-1 to TRBJ2-7; maybe TRBD2 (6 bases). CDR3 length: 12 residues. V was pared by 4 bases and J by 3 bases, with 7 bases between. In germline, CDR1 is MNHNS, CDR2 SASEGT. CDR3 coding DNA: TGTGCCAGCAGTGTGGACTACTACGAGCAGTACTTC. Residues: CASSVDYYEQYF.

The chain employs TRBV5-1 and TRBJ2-7; possible D gene TRBD1, 6 bases. V was clipped by 3 bases and J by 4 bases, with 14 bases between them. The germline V gene encodes CDR1 SGHRS and CDR2 YFSETQ. This CDR3 has 14 amino acids. In DNA form, the CDR3 reads TGCGCCAGCAGCTCCCGGGACATCCAGTACGAGCAGTACTTC. Protein product: CASSSRDIQYEQYF. Full variable domain (remainder filled in from reference TRBV5-1 and TRBJ2-7): KAGVTQTPRYLIKTRGQQVTLSCSPISGHRSVSWYQQTPGQGLQFLFEYFSETQRNKGNFPGRFSGRQFSNSRSEMNVSTLELGDSALYLCASSSRDIQYEQYFGPGTRLTVT.

This clone was counted many times. The chain couples TRBV4-2 to TRBJ2-6, with D tentatively TRBD1 (6 bases). CDR1 LGHNA and CDR2 YNFKEQ come from the germline V gene. CDR3 length equals 18 residues. Trimming removed 1 base at V and 3 bases at J, with 16 bases between. The CDR3 DNA follows: TGTGCCAGCAGCCAAGGTTCACAGGGAGCGGATGGGGCCAACGTCCTGACTTTC. Its protein is CASSQGSQGADGANVLTF.